The present T cell receptor (beta chain) was sequenced within a study of Ad26.COV2.S vaccination and SARS-CoV-2 variants. Germline V gives CDR1 LGHDT, CDR2 YNNKEL (reference sequence). The CDR3 is made up of 13 amino acids. V was shortened by 4 bases and J by 5 bases, with 8 bases between the two germline ends. Treatment reported: 19 received Ad26.COV2.S at low or high dose, single or two shots; roughly five received placebo; per-sample allocation not given. Sampling took place 63 days after the first vaccine or placebo injection. Generated by immunoSEQ multiplex PCR, the TCRdb table keeps only in-frame clones and is missing some. The data contain approximately 360,000 clones, 83% of them singletons.

The material was peripheral blood, obtained in a trial of Ad26.COV2.S vaccine versus placebo. The sequence came from a person aged 18-65 years who received the Ad26.COV2.S COVID-19 vaccine or a placebo. The V and J genes are TRBV3-1 (or the pseudogene TRBV3-2) and TRBJ2-2; D perhaps matches TRBD2 (6 bases). This chain's CDR3 is CASSPGGTGELFF. CDR3 bases: TGTGCCAGCAGCCCCGGGGGAACCGGGGAGCTGTTTTTT.